This T cell receptor (beta chain) was identified in a study of CD8 T cells in ankylosing spondylitis. General observations from the study: Disease-linked clones were found to be CD8+ and relatively rare in peripheral blood. As reported, disease-linked clones showed significant enrichment in matched ankylosing spondylitis synovial fluid. Within ankylosing spondylitis blood, a TCR beta motif made up of eight or nine highly homologous variants appeared to be characteristic.

This clonotype occurred many times. The antigen is undetermined. The TCR beta libraries were generated through quantitative 5'-RACE incorporating molecular barcodes. TCRdb re-called the 5' RACE reads with MiXCR, one entry per CDR3 protein. The sample records around 94,000 distinct CDR3 sequences, roughly 9% being singletons. V shed 4 bases, J shed 8 bases, and the junction held 11 bases outside the gene matches. The germline V gene encodes CDR1 SGHRS and CDR2 YFSETQ. The CDR3 contains 15 residues. This TCR derives from a male donor with ankylosing spondylitis. This rearrangement joins TRBV5-1 to TRBJ2-1; TRBD2 matches 8 bases. Sequencing was performed on blood, either unsorted or a sorted T cell fraction (not recorded which). DNA for the CDR3: TGCGCCAGCAGCGTAGTCGGGGGGGAAGGGGATGAGCAGTTCTTC. This translates into CASSVVGGEGDEQFF.